One sample yielded the 30 T cell receptor beta chains listed below, sequenced in a study of PD-L1 blockade in urothelial cancer. Produced via immunoSEQ multiplex PCR; TCRdb's table is partial and in-frame only. This sample has around 130,000 clones, with approximately 84% found just once. Time point here: pretreatment peripheral blood. The sample here was PBMCs, taken around atezolizumab (anti-PD-L1) treatment. The source of these receptors is a man aged 45-60 years with urothelial cancer.

This chain uses TRBV25-1 with TRBJ2-7, with 10 bases fitting TRBD1. Germline assignment: CDR1 MGHDK and CDR2 SYGVNS. The V gene end was trimmed by 2 bases and the J gene end by 7 bases; junction bases not matched to a gene: 11. The CDR3 has 16 amino acids. CDR3 loop: CASSERYRQGAREQYF. In DNA form, the CDR3 reads TGTGCCAGCAGTGAACGATATCGACAGGGGGCGAGGGAGCAGTACTTC.

The J gene is TRBJ2-1, the V gene TRBV18; TRBD2 matches at 12 bases. Germline loops: CDR1 KGHSH, CDR2 LQKENI. CDR3 size: 18 residues. V was pared by 5 bases and J by 1 base, with 9 bases of the junction left unmatched. CDR3 in DNA: TGTGCCAGCTCAGTAGGACTAGCGGGAATCGGTTCCTACAATGAGCAGTTCTTC. It yields the protein CASSVGLAGIGSYNEQFF.

V is TRBV9 and J is TRBJ2-7, with 7 bases aligning to TRBD1. The germline CDR1 and CDR2 sequences are SGDLS and YYNGEE. The trim removed 3 bases at V and 7 bases at J, leaving 10 bases unmatched. The CDR3 contains 14 residues. This chain's CDR3 is CASSAHGQAREQYF. The CDR3, as DNA: TGTGCCAGCAGCGCCCATGGACAGGCCCGAGAGCAGTACTTC.

The chain recombines TRBV15 with TRBJ1-1, with a weak D call TRBD1 (6 bases). V lost 3 bases, J lost 3 bases, and 8 bases lay in between. The CDR3 is 13 residues long. CDR1 is LNHNV, CDR2 YYDKDF, per germline (reference sequence). The CDR3, as DNA: TGTGCCACCAGCAGCAGGGGTCACACTGAAGCTTTCTTT. This sequence encodes CATSSRGHTEAFF.

The CDR3 spells CASSLDRRQGADEKLFF. DNA of the CDR3: TGTGCCAGCAGCTTAGATCGGCGGCAGGGGGCGGATGAAAAACTGTTTTTT. The chain is built from TRBV11-2 and TRBJ1-4; 8 bases agree with TRBD1. CDR3 length: 17 amino acids. CDR1 is SGHAT, CDR2 FQNNGV, per germline. The trim removed 0 bases at V and 6 bases at J, leaving 9 bases unmatched.

This clone was detected once. This chain uses TRBV2 with TRBJ1-5; D is possibly TRBD1 (6 bases). Germline V CDR1 and CDR2: SNHLY, FYNNEI. V was trimmed by 7 bases and J by 3 bases, leaving 10 bases between them. The CDR3 covers 13 residues. The DNA of the CDR3 is TGTGCCAGCAAGGGGGATCACAATCAGCCCCAGCATTTT. This encodes CASKGDHNQPQHF.

The rearrangement uses TRBV28 and TRBJ2-7; tentative D call: TRBD2 (5 bases). In germline, CDR1 is MDHEN, CDR2 SYDVKM. The CDR3 is 17 amino acids. V gave up 7 bases and J gave up 6 bases, with 28 bases separating them. CDR3 sequence reads: CASTPPVGVFSMGEQYF. The DNA for the CDR3 is TGTGCCAGCACCCCCCCGGTGGGAGTGTTTAGTATGGGCGAGCAGTACTTC.

The chain employs TRBV15 and TRBJ2-3; TRBD2 might be the D (5 bases). This CDR3 has 15 amino acids. CDR1 and CDR2 (germline): LNHNV, YYDKDF (reference sequence). V lost 3 bases and J lost 4, with 14 bases in between. Here the CDR3 reads CATSSNGKVADTQYF. DNA for the CDR3: TGTGCCACCAGCAGCAACGGGAAGGTTGCAGATACGCAGTATTTT.

The rearrangement uses TRBV6-1 and TRBJ1-1; 8 bases align to TRBD1. V trimming: 8 bases; J trimming: 1 base; junction bases outside the gene matches: 9. Germline loops: CDR1 MNHNS, CDR2 SASEGT. This CDR3 contains 15 residues. This CDR3 reads CASGPLGQANTEAFF. The CDR3 DNA reads as TGTGCCAGCGGCCCCCTGGGACAGGCGAACACTGAAGCTTTCTTT.

With respect to this clone: Other DNA sequences within the sample encode an identical CDR3. This rearrangement joins TRBV27 to TRBJ2-7; the match to TRBD2 covers 10 bases. This CDR3 is 14 amino acids long. With V trimmed by 6 bases and J by 2 bases, 4 bases remained unmatched. The germline gives CDR1 MNHEY, CDR2 SMNVEV (reference sequence). The DNA for the CDR3 is TGTGCCAGCAGCAAAAGCGGGAGGGCCTACGAGCAGTACTTC. Its translation is CASSKSGRAYEQYF.

The chain joins TRBV18 to TRBJ1-5; no clear D. This CDR3 contains 15 residues. The germline gives CDR1 KGHSH, CDR2 LQKENI. Trimming shortened V by 3 bases and J by 0 bases, and 9 bases separated the two germline ends. CDR3 sequence: CASSPRGFSNQPQHF. CDR3 sequence (DNA): TGTGCCAGCTCACCCCGGGGATTTAGCAATCAGCCCCAGCATTTT.

The chain combines TRBV13 with TRBJ2-3; D perhaps matches TRBD2 (5 bases). This CDR3 spans 15 amino acids. The V gene lost 2 bases and the J gene lost 0 bases, with 9 bases spanning the gap. The germline gives CDR1 PRHDT, CDR2 FYEKMQ (reference sequence). The CDR3 DNA reads TGTGCCAGCAGCTTATCGGGCGGGAGCACAGATACGCAGTATTTT. It encodes CASSLSGGSTDTQYF. The full variable domain, in which reference TRBV13 and TRBJ2-3 provide the parts outside the CDR3, is AAGVIQSPRHLIKEKRETATLKCYPIPRHDTVYWYQQGPGQDPQFLISFYEKMQSDKGSIPDRFSAQQFSDYHSELNMSSLELGDSALYFCASSLSGGSTDTQYFGPGTRLTVL.

This chain uses TRBV6-5 with TRBJ2-7; D possibly corresponds to TRBD1 (6 bases). The CDR3 extends over 13 amino acids. Germline V CDR1 and CDR2: MNHEY, SVGAGI. Trimming took 5 bases from V and 1 from J, leaving 9 bases between them. CDR3 protein: CASSRTGSYEQYF. CDR3 in DNA: TGTGCCAGCAGTCGAACAGGGTCCTACGAGCAGTACTTC.

J is TRBJ1-1 and V is TRBV30; tentative D call: TRBD1 (5 bases). This CDR3 spans 13 amino acids. The ends were cut back, 8 bases at V and 1 base at J, with 14 bases in the middle. The germline CDR1 and CDR2 sequences are GTSNPN and SVGIG (reference sequence). The CDR3 loop is CAAQQGGNTEAFF. In DNA, the CDR3 is TGTGCCGCCCAGCAGGGCGGGAACACTGAAGCTTTCTTT.

The chain employs TRBV9 and TRBJ1-6; TRBD1 aligns across 8 bases. Per the germline V gene, CDR1 is SGDLS and CDR2 is YYNGEE. The J segment lost 6 bases and the V segment lost 0 bases, leaving 8 bases of the junction unmatched. The CDR3 is 17 residues long. The CDR3 here is CASSVGRQGAVNSPLHF. CDR3 coding DNA: TGTGCCAGCAGCGTAGGTCGGCAGGGGGCTGTTAATTCACCCCTCCACTTT. The variable domain in full, with the rest retrieved from reference TRBV9 and TRBJ1-6, is DSGVTQTPKHLITATGQRVTLRCSPRSGDLSVYWYQQSLDQGLQFLIQYYNGEERAKGNILERFSAQQFPDLHSELNLSSLELGDSALYFCASSVGRQGAVNSPLHFGNGTRLTVT.

The gene calls are TRBV25-1 and TRBJ2-1; tentative D call: TRBD1 (5 bases). V lost 4 bases to trimming and J lost 12 bases, with 13 bases between them. Looked up from germline, CDR1 is MGHDK and CDR2 is SYGVNS. The CDR3 length is 12 residues. CDR3 in amino acids: CASSAYSGSQFF. In DNA, the CDR3 is TGTGCCAGCAGTGCCTACTCAGGGTCGCAGTTCTTC.

The CDR3 sequence is CASSINRYNEQFF. DNA of the CDR3: TGTGCCAGTAGTATTAATAGATACAATGAGCAGTTCTTC. The rearrangement joins TRBV19 to TRBJ2-1; D gene ambiguous. Per germline, CDR1 LNHDA and CDR2 SQIVND (reference sequence). There are 13 residues in the CDR3. Trimming pared 3 bases from V and 4 bases from J, leaving 7 bases between.

The chain links TRBV5-1 to TRBJ1-1; TRBD1 might be the D (5 bases). Germline V gene sequence: CDR1 SGHRS, CDR2 YFSETQ. V lost 4 bases and J lost 1, with 11 bases in between. The CDR3 loop spans 14 amino acids. CDR3: CASSGGKPNTEAFF. The CDR3 DNA reads TGCGCCAGCAGCGGGGGGAAGCCGAACACTGAAGCTTTCTTT.

This chain connects TRBV11-2 to TRBJ2-7, with TRBD1 matching over 7 bases. V trimming: 4 bases; J trimming: 2 bases; junction bases outside the gene matches: 5. Germline assignment: CDR1 SGHAT and CDR2 FQNNGV. The CDR3 contains 14 residues. DNA for the CDR3: TGTGCCAGCAGCTGGACCGGGACAGCCTACGAGCAGTACTTC. This sequence encodes CASSWTGTAYEQYF.

V gene TRBV11-3 combines with J gene TRBJ1-1; D might be TRBD1 (5 bases). The germline CDR1 and CDR2 sequences are SGHNT and YENEEA. V lost 5 bases, J lost 3 bases, and 13 bases lay in between. The CDR3 covers 14 residues. CDR3 amino acids: CASSHTGLHTEAFF. The DNA of the CDR3 is TGTGCCAGCAGCCACACAGGTCTCCACACTGAAGCTTTCTTT.

The chain uses TRBV5-1 and TRBJ2-7; D uncertain. Trimming stripped 0 bases from V and 1 base from J, with 17 bases between. CDR1 SGHRS and CDR2 YFSETQ come from the germline V gene. The CDR3 is 17 residues long. CDR3 in DNA: TGCGCCAGCAGCTTGGCAGGTTTGGCCGCTGGGTCCTACGAGCAGTACTTC. The encoded protein is CASSLAGLAAGSYEQYF.

Only one count was recorded for this clone. The V call is TRBV11-3, the J call TRBJ2-1; 15 bases line up with TRBD2. Unmatched junction bases numbered 9, after V lost 5 bases and J lost 4 bases. Germline V gene lookup returns CDR1 SGHNT and CDR2 YENEEA. The CDR3 loop spans 18 amino acids. The DNA for the CDR3 is TGTGCCAGCAGCCAAGGGGGACTAGCGGGAGGCCTATACAATGAGCAGTTCTTC. The encoded protein is CASSQGGLAGGLYNEQFF.

The chain uses TRBV30 and TRBJ1-3, with D uncertain. Trimming took off 0 bases at V and 1 base at J, with 13 bases between the two ends. Germline CDR1 and CDR2: GTSNPN and SVGIG (reference sequence). CDR3 length: 16 amino acids. The CDR3 sequence is CAWSVRSAGSGNTIYF. CDR3 DNA: TGTGCCTGGAGTGTACGATCCGCGGGATCTGGAAACACCATATATTTT.

J is TRBJ2-1 and V is TRBV5-1; 10 positions match TRBD2. Looked up from germline, CDR1 is SGHRS and CDR2 is YFSETQ. The trim removed 8 bases at V and 6 bases at J, leaving 8 bases unmatched. This CDR3 spans 14 amino acids. CDR3 residues: CASSIAGGTNEQFF. For the CDR3, the DNA is TGCGCCAGTTCCATAGCGGGGGGCACCAATGAGCAGTTCTTC.

The chain has TRBV7-9 and TRBJ1-1; 8 nucleotides align to TRBD1. In germline, CDR1 is SEHNR, CDR2 FQNEAQ (reference sequence). Losses at the gene ends were 5 bases for V and 5 bases for J; bases not matched to a gene: 4. There are 13 residues in the CDR3. CDR3 region: CASSRQGRTEAFF. Here the CDR3 DNA reads TGTGCCAGCAGCCGACAGGGGCGGACTGAAGCTTTCTTT.

This clone was seen only once. V is TRBV29-1 and J is TRBJ1-2; no clear D. The CDR3 loop spans 12 amino acids. Germline V gives CDR1 SQVTM, CDR2 ANQGSEA. Trimming pared 5 bases from V and 8 bases from J, leaving 15 bases between. The CDR3 sequence is CSVTKGGYGYTF. The CDR3 DNA sequence: TGCAGCGTTACCAAGGGAGGTTACGGCTACACCTTC.

V and J are TRBV6-1 and TRBJ1-5; D call uncertain. This CDR3 comprises 14 residues. Germline CDR1 and CDR2: MNHNS and SASEGT. Trimming pared 7 bases from V and 0 bases from J, leaving 10 bases between. The CDR3 sequence: CASNGEYSNQPQHF. In DNA form, the CDR3 reads TGTGCCAGCAACGGAGAATATAGCAATCAGCCCCAGCATTTT.

The chain joins TRBV11-3 to TRBJ2-1; TRBD1 matches at 8 bases. V dropped 4 bases and J dropped 12; count of bases not matched to a gene: 14. Germline values: CDR1 SGHNT, CDR2 YENEEA. The CDR3 loop spans 15 amino acids. CDR3 amino acids: CASSSTGTGPVVQFF. The CDR3 bases are TGTGCCAGCAGCTCCACCGGGACAGGTCCTGTGGTGCAGTTCTTC. Full variable domain (rest looked up from reference TRBV11-3 and TRBJ2-1): EAGVVQSPRYKIIEKKQPVAFWCNPISGHNTLYWYLQNLGQGPELLIRYENEEAVDDSQLPKDRFSAERLKGVDSTLKIQPAELGDSAVYLCASSSTGTGPVVQFFGPGTRLTVL.

The CDR3 nucleotides read TGTGCCAGCAGCCAGAGTACGGCTAATGAAAAACTGTTTTTT. It encodes CASSQSTANEKLFF. The chain is built from TRBV14 and TRBJ1-4; D not certain. From germline, CDR1 is SGHDN and CDR2 FVKESK. This CDR3 contains 14 residues. V was pared by 3 bases and J by 3 bases, with 8 bases between.

This clone appeared a single time. The chain couples TRBV27 to TRBJ2-2; no definite D call. V was clipped by 6 bases and J by 0 bases, with 11 bases between them. Germline loops: CDR1 MNHEY, CDR2 SMNVEV (reference sequence). The CDR3 contains 15 residues. Here the CDR3 DNA reads TGTGCCAGCAGATCCTGGGCCTCGAACACCGGGGAGCTGTTTTTT. Residues: CASRSWASNTGELFF.